These 7 T cell receptor beta chains came from one sample sequenced in a study of cytotoxic CD8 clonotypes in ibrutinib-treated CLL. Assay: immunoSEQ multiplex PCR; the TCRdb copy retains only in-frame clones and omits some. Here the sample spans over 100,000 clones, over 75% being singletons. Material: PBMCs, obtained after 24 months of ibrutinib treatment. All receptors derive from a human donor with chronic lymphocytic leukemia.

This clone was observed a few times. The genes are TRBV29-1 and TRBJ2-7, with 7 bases aligning to TRBD1. Per germline, CDR1 SQVTM and CDR2 ANQGSEA. Trimming at V came to 3 bases and at J to 7 bases, leaving 6 bases not matched to a gene. This CDR3 is built from 12 residues. CDR3 sequence (DNA): TGCAGCGTTGACGGGACAGAGACAGAGCAGTACTTC. Protein: CSVDGTETEQYF.

The rearrangement links TRBV29-1 to TRBJ1-2, with a tentative D call TRBD1 (6 bases). Trimming shortened V by 1 base and J by 4 bases, and 16 bases separated the two germline ends. The CDR3 is 15 residues long. CDR1 is SQVTM, CDR2 ANQGSEA, per germline. CDR3 loop: CSVEGEGWGPYGYTF. CDR3 bases: TGCAGCGTTGAAGGGGAGGGGTGGGGGCCCTATGGCTACACCTTC.

The V and J genes are TRBV7-9 and TRBJ2-5; D ambiguous. Germline loops: CDR1 SEHNR, CDR2 FQNEAQ (reference sequence). V lost 5 bases, J lost 5 bases, and 18 bases lay in between. This CDR3 is built from 15 residues. The CDR3 reads CASSMVGPEGETQYF. Here the CDR3 DNA reads TGTGCCAGCAGCATGGTCGGACCGGAAGGGGAGACCCAGTACTTC.

This clone was seen once. A read error is possible here, since a much larger clone lies one base away. This chain links TRBV30 with TRBJ2-2, with D uncertain. The germline gives CDR1 GTSNPN, CDR2 SVGIG (reference sequence). V shed 3 bases and J shed 10 bases, with 9 bases lying between them. This CDR3 has 11 residues. This CDR3 is CAWSPPQELFF. CDR3 in DNA: TGTGCCTGGAGCCCTCCCCAGGAGCTGTTTTTT.

V is TRBV30 and J is TRBJ2-1, with D uncertain. Germline CDR1 GTSNPN, CDR2 SVGIG (reference sequence). The CDR3 totals 12 residues. V lost 3 bases and J 5 bases, leaving 8 bases between the germline ends. The CDR3 is CAWSPSDNEQFF. CDR3 in DNA: TGTGCCTGGAGCCCATCGGACAATGAGCAGTTCTTC.

This CDR3 is CASSQERWSTIYF. DNA of the CDR3: TGTGCCAGCAGCCAAGAAAGATGGAGCACCATATATTTT. The chain uses TRBV14 and TRBJ1-3; no definite D call. V was shortened by 0 bases and J by 9 bases, with 9 bases between the two germline ends. The CDR3 consists of 13 residues. From germline, CDR1 is SGHDN and CDR2 FVKESK.

The rearrangement uses TRBV6-1 and TRBJ2-3; 8 positions match TRBD2. The CDR3 runs 15 residues. The V and J ends lost 2 bases and 1 base, in that order; junction bases with no gene match: 2. The germline gives CDR1 MNHNS, CDR2 SASEGT. CDR3 region: CASSEPGGGTDTQYF. DNA for the CDR3: TGTGCCAGCAGTGAACCGGGGGGGGGCACAGATACGCAGTATTTT.